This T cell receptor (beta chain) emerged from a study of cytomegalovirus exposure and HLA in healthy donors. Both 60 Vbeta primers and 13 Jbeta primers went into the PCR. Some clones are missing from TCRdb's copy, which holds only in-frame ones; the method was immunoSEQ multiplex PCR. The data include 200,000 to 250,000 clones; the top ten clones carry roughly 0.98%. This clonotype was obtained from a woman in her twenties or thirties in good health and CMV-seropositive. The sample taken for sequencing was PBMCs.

The CDR3 reads CASSVGGGRALPENEQFF. CDR3 sequence (DNA): TGTGCCAGCAGCGTAGGAGGCGGGAGGGCCCTCCCGGAGAATGAGCAGTTCTTC. The chain links TRBV9 to TRBJ2-1; TRBD2 aligns across 9 bases. After removal of 0 bases from V and 7 bases from J, the junction contained 14 bases not matched to a gene. CDR3 size: 18 residues. Germline CDR1 is SGDLS and CDR2 is YYNGEE. Supplemented by reference TRBV9 and TRBJ2-1, the full variable domain reads DSGVTQTPKHLITATGQRVTLRCSPRSGDLSVYWYQQSLDQGLQFLIQYYNGEERAKGNILERFSAQQFPDLHSELNLSSLELGDSALYFCASSVGGGRALPENEQFFGPGTRLTVL.